The 22 T cell receptor beta chains given below trace back to one sample, sequenced in a study of shared clonotypes between healthy human individuals. Profiled with immunoSEQ multiplex PCR; TCRdb holds only in-frame clones, not every one. Found here are 2 million to 3 million clones, roughly 93% of them singletons; the top ten hold 0.36%. The specimen was naive CD4+ T cells from PBMCs. Sample subset: CD45RA+ positively selected. The receptors shown here come from a man between 18 and 29 years old in good health. Some clones in this sample may be carry-over from other donors' samples.

This chain links TRBV5-6 with TRBJ1-2; D call uncertain. The ends were cut back, 6 bases at V and 4 bases at J, with 10 bases in the middle. The CDR3 runs 12 residues. CDR1 and CDR2 from the germline V gene are SGHDT and YYEEEE. The CDR3 coding sequence is TGTGCCAGCAAGAGGACGGTCTATGGCTACACCTTC. Amino acids: CASKRTVYGYTF. Full variable domain (missing parts from reference TRBV5-6 and TRBJ1-2): DAGVTQSPTHLIKTRGQQVTLRCSPKSGHDTVSWYQQALGQGPQFIFQYYEEEERQRGNFPDRFSGHQFPNYSSELNVNALLLGDSALYLCASKRTVYGYTFGSGTRLTVV.

This chain uses TRBV7-9 with TRBJ2-7; no clear D. V lost 1 base to trimming and J lost 5 bases, with 27 bases between them. Germline CDR1 SEHNR, CDR2 FQNEAQ (reference sequence). The CDR3 consists of 19 residues. The chain's CDR3 is CASSLGVKLDRSETDEQYF. The CDR3 DNA is TGTGCCAGCAGCTTAGGGGTGAAATTGGACCGGAGTGAGACCGACGAGCAGTACTTC.

J is TRBJ2-7 and V is TRBV7-9; the match to TRBD1 covers 12 bases. The CDR3 sequence is 16 residues long. Germline CDR1 and CDR2: SEHNR and FQNEAQ (reference sequence). With 1 base clipped from V and 4 bases from J, the junction kept 5 bases outside the gene matches. CDR3 bases: TGTGCCAGCAGCTTAGATGGGACAGGGGGCAGGTACGAGCAGTACTTC. Translating it yields CASSLDGTGGRYEQYF. The full variable domain, rest sourced from reference TRBV7-9 and TRBJ2-7, is DTGVSQNPRHKITKRGQNVTFRCDPISEHNRLYWYRQTLGQGPEFLTYFQNEAQLEKSRLLSDRFSAERPKGSFSTLEIQRTEQGDSAMYLCASSLDGTGGRYEQYFGPGTRLTVT.

The chain uses TRBV5-1 and TRBJ2-3; D perhaps matches TRBD2 (5 bases). V lost 6 bases and J lost 4, with 9 bases in between. This CDR3 is built from 12 residues. CDR1 is SGHRS and CDR2 is YFSETQ in the germline V gene. The CDR3 reads CASTDLADTQYF. DNA of the CDR3: TGCGCCAGCACGGACTTGGCAGATACGCAGTATTTT.

The V gene is TRBV28, the J gene TRBJ2-4, with D perhaps TRBD2 (5 bases). Germline CDR1 reads MDHEN; CDR2 reads SYDVKM. Trimming left V 6 bases short and J 6 bases short, with 15 bases between. This CDR3 is 14 amino acids long. The CDR3 reads CASSYTRRGNIQYF. The CDR3 DNA follows: TGTGCCAGCAGCTATACACGTCGGGGAAACATTCAGTACTTC.

The chain has TRBV5-8 and TRBJ1-4; D call uncertain. V was clipped by 2 bases and J by 0 bases, with 11 bases between them. Germline-derived CDR1 and CDR2 are SGHTS and YDEGEE. The CDR3 has 16 amino acids. This chain's CDR3 is CASSFAPKATNEKLFF. CDR3 bases: TGTGCCAGCAGCTTTGCCCCCAAAGCAACTAATGAAAAACTGTTTTTT. The entire variable domain, with the rest obtained from reference TRBV5-8 and TRBJ1-4, is as follows: EAGVTQSPTHLIKTRGQQATLRCSPISGHTSVYWYQQALGLGLQFLLWYDEGEERNRGNFPPRFSGRQFPNYSSELNVNALELEDSALYLCASSFAPKATNEKLFFGSGTQLSVL.

J is TRBJ2-1 and V is TRBV7-8; 8 bases fit TRBD2. With 8 bases clipped from V and 4 bases from J, the junction kept 13 bases outside the gene matches. From germline, CDR1 is SGHVS and CDR2 FQNEAQ. The CDR3 is 16 residues long. The CDR3, as DNA: TGTGCCAGCCTCCCCCCGAGGGAGCGGGGGTACAATGAGCAGTTCTTC. Its translation: CASLPPRERGYNEQFF. Combining the CDR3 with reference TRBV7-8 and TRBJ2-1 gives the whole variable domain GAGVSQSPRYKVAKRGQDVALRCDPISGHVSLFWYQQALGQGPEFLTYFQNEAQLDKSGLPSDRFFAERPEGSVSTLKIQRTQQEDSAVYLCASLPPRERGYNEQFFGPGTRLTVL.

As for this clone: This CDR3 is also generated by other DNA sequences in the sample. The chain uses TRBV5-1 and TRBJ2-1; D remains ambiguous. The ends were cut back, 0 bases at V and 7 bases at J, with 8 bases in the middle. The length of the CDR3 is 13 residues. CDR1 is SGHRS and CDR2 is YFSETQ in the germline V gene. In nucleotides, the CDR3 is TGCGCCAGCAGCTTGGCCGGGTTGAATGAGCAGTTCTTC. As protein: CASSLAGLNEQFF.

This sequence joins TRBV28 and TRBJ2-2; D is unresolved. V was clipped by 2 bases and J by 3 bases, with 10 bases between them. The CDR3 contains 15 residues. CDR1 and CDR2 from the germline V gene are MDHEN and SYDVKM. The CDR3 here is CASSLHPVYTGELFF. The DNA for the CDR3 is TGTGCCAGCAGTTTACATCCGGTGTACACCGGGGAGCTGTTTTTT.

The rearrangement links TRBV5-4 to TRBJ2-5; 11 positions match TRBD2. The V segment lost 0 bases and the J segment 5 bases; nucleotides outside the gene matches: 9. Looked up from germline, CDR1 is SGHNT and CDR2 is YYREEE (reference sequence). The CDR3 runs 17 residues. In DNA, the CDR3 is TGTGCCAGCAGCTTGGCCGGGGCTAGCGGGAGGTGGGAGACCCAGTACTTC. Amino acid sequence: CASSLAGASGRWETQYF.

The chain employs TRBV5-1 and TRBJ2-2; 10 nucleotides match TRBD2. Germline V lookup: CDR1 SGHRS, CDR2 YFSETQ. This CDR3 has 18 residues. J lost 7 bases, V lost 2 bases, and 14 bases had no gene match. This CDR3 is CASSFLAPTSGNGGELFF. DNA for the CDR3: TGCGCCAGCAGCTTTTTGGCCCCTACTAGCGGGAATGGCGGGGAGCTGTTTTTT. The full variable domain, in which reference TRBV5-1 and TRBJ2-2 provide the parts outside the CDR3, is KAGVTQTPRYLIKTRGQQVTLSCSPISGHRSVSWYQQTPGQGLQFLFEYFSETQRNKGNFPGRFSGRQFSNSRSEMNVSTLELGDSALYLCASSFLAPTSGNGGELFFGEGSRLTVL.

The chain carries TRBV2 and TRBJ1-2; weak D call: TRBD1 (5 bases). Germline V CDR1 and CDR2: SNHLY, FYNNEI. The CDR3 is made up of 12 amino acids. Trimming removed 6 bases at V and 3 bases at J, with 8 bases between. The CDR3 coding sequence is TGTGCCAGCAGGGGCAGGGACTATGGCTACACCTTC. It translates to CASRGRDYGYTF.

The V and J genes are TRBV6-1 and TRBJ1-2; the D gene is possibly TRBD1 (5 bases). Per the germline V gene, CDR1 is MNHNS and CDR2 is SASEGT. This CDR3 contains 15 residues. V lost 3 bases and J lost 4, with 15 bases in between. CDR3 DNA: TGTGCCAGCAGTGACTTGTACGGGGGAGCCTATGGCTACACCTTC. Its protein is CASSDLYGGAYGYTF.

V gene TRBV30 combines with J gene TRBJ1-4, with D uncertain. The ends were cut back, 0 bases at V and 8 bases at J, with 16 bases in the middle. The CDR3 totals 15 residues. The germline V gene encodes CDR1 GTSNPN and CDR2 SVGIG (reference sequence). The CDR3 coding sequence is TGTGCCTGGAGTGTACTCCCCTCTGCGGAGGAAAAACTGTTTTTT. Its protein product is CAWSVLPSAEEKLFF. The complete variable domain, with remaining parts taken from reference TRBV30 and TRBJ1-4, reads SQTIHQWPATLVQPVGSPLSLECTVEGTSNPNLYWYRQAAGRGLQLLFYSVGIGQISSEVPQNLSASRPQDRQFILSSKKLLLSDSGFYLCAWSVLPSAEEKLFFGSGTQLSVL.

The V gene is TRBV14, the J gene TRBJ2-2, with D possibly TRBD2 on 6 matching bases. The CDR3 runs to 16 residues. Germline CDR1 is SGHDN and CDR2 is FVKESK. With 3 bases removed from V and 5 bases from J, the gap between germline ends came to 16 bases. The chain's CDR3 is CASSHRALAQTGELFF. CDR3 DNA sequence: TGTGCCAGCAGCCACAGGGCGCTAGCGCAAACCGGGGAGCTGTTTTTT. Full variable domain (remainder filled in from reference TRBV14 and TRBJ2-2): EAGVTQFPSHSVIEKGQTVTLRCDPISGHDNLYWYRRVMGKEIKFLLHFVKESKQDESGMPNNRFLAERTGGTYSTLKVQPAELEDSGVYFCASSHRALAQTGELFFGEGSRLTVL.

Worth noting for this clone: Other DNA sequences within the sample encode an identical CDR3. The CDR3 bases are TGTGCCAGCAGTTCAGGACAGGGCACAGATACGCAGTATTTT. This translates into CASSSGQGTDTQYF. The chain employs TRBV28 and TRBJ2-3; 7 bases agree with TRBD1. V lost 4 bases, J lost 1 base, and 2 bases stayed unmatched. Germline V lookup: CDR1 MDHEN, CDR2 SYDVKM. The CDR3 consists of 14 residues. Looking up the rest from reference TRBV28 and TRBJ2-3 gives the full variable domain: DVKVTQSSRYLVKRTGEKVFLECVQDMDHENMFWYRQDPGLGLRLIYFSYDVKMKEKGDIPEGYSVSREKKERFSLILESASTNQTSMYLCASSSGQGTDTQYFGPGTRLTVL.

CDR3 DNA sequence: TGTGCCAGCAGCTTAGCTAGCCTCGTCAACACTGAAGCTTTCTTT. Encoded protein: CASSLASLVNTEAFF. The chain employs TRBV7-6 and TRBJ1-1; D is undetermined. The germline V and J ends were trimmed by 0 bases and 2 bases, with 10 bases remaining between them. Germline CDR1 and CDR2: SGHVS and FNYEAQ. This CDR3 spans 15 amino acids.

The rearrangement uses TRBV10-3 and TRBJ1-1, with 9 bases matching TRBD1. The CDR3 has 14 residues. Trimming cost V 9 bases and J 1 base; bases outside gene matches: 6. Germline CDR1 is ENHRY and CDR2 is SYGVKD. The CDR3: CAITRGQGNTEAFF. For the CDR3, the DNA is TGTGCCATTACCCGGGGACAGGGGAACACTGAAGCTTTCTTT.

The chain combines TRBV5-1 with TRBJ2-2; D is perhaps TRBD2 (5 bases). The V gene's germline CDR1 is SGHRS and CDR2 YFSETQ. This CDR3 comprises 15 residues. V lost 0 bases and J 3 bases, leaving 9 bases between the germline ends. The CDR3 protein is CASSLAGKHTGELFF. CDR3 in DNA: TGCGCCAGCAGCTTGGCCGGGAAGCACACCGGGGAGCTGTTTTTT.

The V gene is TRBV10-3, the J gene TRBJ2-7; D is uncertain. The CDR3 length is 13 residues. Germline CDR1 reads ENHRY; CDR2 reads SYGVKD. V was clipped by 7 bases and J by 0 bases, with 10 bases between them. CDR3 protein: CAIMGGSSYEQYF. The CDR3 DNA is TGTGCCATCATGGGCGGCAGCTCCTACGAGCAGTACTTC.

The chain links TRBV27 to TRBJ2-2; TRBD2 agrees at 7 bases. This CDR3 contains 15 residues. The germline CDR1 and CDR2 sequences are MNHEY and SMNVEV (reference sequence). V trimming: 7 bases; J trimming: 6 bases; junction bases outside the gene matches: 11. The CDR3 is CASTLGGTIPGELFF. The DNA of the CDR3 is TGTGCCAGCACCCTCGGGGGGACGATCCCCGGGGAGCTGTTTTTT.

A note on this clone: This specimen includes other DNA sequences encoding the same CDR3. This chain uses TRBV7-2 with TRBJ2-3; tentative D call: TRBD2 (6 bases). Trimming left V 0 bases short and J 6 bases short, with 10 bases between. Germline V gene sequence: CDR1 SGHTA, CDR2 FQGNSA. The CDR3 loop spans 14 amino acids. The CDR3 DNA reads TGTGCCAGCAGCTTAGCTCGCGGGGTGGATACGCAGTATTTT. Its translation: CASSLARGVDTQYF.